Presented here are 17 T cell receptor beta chains from one specimen sequenced in a study of PD-L1 blockade in urothelial cancer. TCRdb's table, derived via immunoSEQ multiplex PCR, lists solely in-frame clones and lacks some. In the table there are 85,000 to 90,000 clones, 85% to 95% of which are singletons. The sample in question was PBMCs, obtained around atezolizumab (anti-PD-L1) treatment. The receptors come from a man aged 55 to 70 with urothelial cancer.

V and J are TRBV20-1 and TRBJ1-1; D is unresolved. This CDR3 is built from 10 residues. Germline loops: CDR1 DFQATT, CDR2 SNEGSKA (reference sequence). V was pared by 6 bases and J by 5 bases, with 7 bases between. CDR3 nucleotides: TGCAGTGCACGTCGGACTGAAGCTTTCTTT. Amino acids: CSARRTEAFF.

The V gene is TRBV29-1, the J gene TRBJ2-1; 13 nucleotides align to TRBD2. Germline loops: CDR1 SQVTM, CDR2 ANQGSEA. V gave up 6 bases and J gave up 7 bases; unmatched junction bases: 9. This CDR3 region has 15 residues. The CDR3 region has the DNA TGCAGCGTCTACCGAGGACTAGCGGGAGCGAATGAGCAGTTCTTC. This encodes CSVYRGLAGANEQFF.

J is TRBJ2-3 and V is TRBV10-3; possible D gene TRBD2, 5 bases. Trimming took off 0 bases at V and 0 bases at J, with 13 bases between the two ends. CDR3 size: 17 residues. Germline values: CDR1 ENHRY, CDR2 SYGVKD. The chain's CDR3 is CAISESVAGASTDTQYF. The CDR3 bases are TGTGCCATCAGTGAGTCCGTGGCGGGTGCTAGCACAGATACGCAGTATTTT.

This clone was seen once. The J gene is TRBJ1-2, the V gene TRBV7-2, with unresolved D. V dropped 5 bases and J dropped 2 bases, with 3 bases sitting between them. In germline, CDR1 is SGHTA, CDR2 FQGNSA. The CDR3 contains 11 residues. Here the CDR3 reads CASSLNYGYTF. The CDR3 coding sequence is TGTGCCAGCAGCCTAAACTATGGCTACACCTTC.

The J gene is TRBJ2-2, the V gene TRBV13, with D perhaps TRBD1 (6 bases). Per germline, CDR1 PRHDT and CDR2 FYEKMQ (reference sequence). The CDR3 is made up of 17 amino acids. The V gene lost 4 bases and the J gene lost 4 bases, with 19 bases spanning the gap. DNA of the CDR3: TGTGCCAGCAGCTCCACCCCAGGGGTATTAGGCACCGGGGAGCTGTTTTTT. As protein: CASSSTPGVLGTGELFF.

The CDR3 region has the DNA TGCGCCAGCAGCGTTTTCAGGGACACAGATACGCAGTATTTT. This translates into CASSVFRDTDTQYF. The chain combines TRBV5-1 with TRBJ2-3, with D possibly TRBD1 on 5 matching bases. V was shortened by 4 bases and J by 2 bases, with 11 bases between the two germline ends. CDR1 is SGHRS, CDR2 YFSETQ, per germline. This CDR3 comprises 14 residues.

J is TRBJ1-4 and V is TRBV28; a possible D gene is TRBD1 (5 bases). This CDR3 comprises 14 residues. The V gene lost 5 bases and the J gene lost 0 bases, with 7 bases spanning the gap. Germline V lookup: CDR1 MDHEN, CDR2 SYDVKM. This CDR3 reads CASSTGATNEKLFF. CDR3 nucleotide sequence: TGTGCCAGCAGTACAGGAGCAACTAATGAAAAACTGTTTTTT.

The V and J genes are TRBV19 and TRBJ2-1, with 11 nucleotides matching TRBD2. Trimming removed 9 bases from V and 3 bases from J; junction bases left unmatched: 4. Looked up from germline, CDR1 is LNHDA and CDR2 is SQIVND (reference sequence). The length of the CDR3 is 14 residues. This chain's CDR3 is CASKGLAVYNEQFF. DNA for the CDR3: TGTGCCAGCAAGGGACTAGCGGTCTACAATGAGCAGTTCTTC.

The rearrangement links TRBV2 to TRBJ2-7, with a possible D match to TRBD2 (6 bases). V lost 8 bases to trimming and J lost 7 bases, with 18 bases between them. Germline assignment: CDR1 SNHLY and CDR2 FYNNEI. There are 13 residues in the CDR3. DNA of the CDR3: TGTGCCAGCGGAGGGACCCTCCTAGGGGAGCAGTACTTC. Translating gives CASGGTLLGEQYF.

The V call is TRBV5-5, the J call TRBJ1-4, with 7 positions matching TRBD1. V dropped 4 bases and J dropped 6; count of bases not matched to a gene: 9. Per germline, CDR1 SGHKS and CDR2 YYEKEE (reference sequence). The CDR3 has 15 residues. The CDR3 sequence: CASSETSGQHEKLFF. CDR3 DNA: TGTGCCAGCAGCGAAACTTCGGGACAGCATGAAAAACTGTTTTTT.

V is TRBV4-3 and J is TRBJ1-4, with D unclear. Looked up from germline, CDR1 is LGHNA and CDR2 is YSLEER. The CDR3 length is 17 residues. Trimming took 2 bases from V and 0 from J, leaving 13 bases between them. The chain's CDR3 is CASSQRGYTATNEKLFF. DNA of the CDR3: TGCGCCAGCAGCCAAAGAGGCTACACTGCAACTAATGAAAAACTGTTTTTT.

V is TRBV19 and J is TRBJ1-3; 7 positions agree with TRBD1. The CDR3 has 14 residues. Trimming cost V 9 bases and J 9 bases; bases outside gene matches: 14. Looked up from germline, CDR1 is LNHDA and CDR2 is SQIVND (reference sequence). The CDR3 sequence: CASSFPGQPSTIYF. CDR3 nucleotides: TGTGCCAGCTCTTTCCCGGGACAGCCCTCCACCATATATTTT.

This sequence joins TRBV6-6 and TRBJ2-2, with 13 bases aligning to TRBD2. The CDR3 loop spans 15 amino acids. The V segment lost 4 bases and the J segment 4 bases; nucleotides outside the gene matches: 0. Germline values: CDR1 MNHNY, CDR2 SVGAGI (reference sequence). The CDR3 DNA reads TGTGCCAGCAGTTGGACTAGCGGGGGCACCGGGGAGCTGTTTTTT. Its protein is CASSWTSGGTGELFF.

The chain is built from TRBV30 and TRBJ2-5; D possibly corresponds to TRBD1 (5 bases). Germline V gene sequence: CDR1 GTSNPN, CDR2 SVGIG (reference sequence). Trimming took off 3 bases at V and 8 bases at J, with 13 bases between the two ends. The CDR3 length is 12 residues. CDR3 nucleotides: TGTGCCTGGAGAAAAGGGGATGGAACCCAGTACTTC. It is translated as CAWRKGDGTQYF.

The V call is TRBV27, the J call TRBJ2-2; D may be TRBD1 (5 bases). The CDR3 length is 14 residues. The germline gives CDR1 MNHEY, CDR2 SMNVEV (reference sequence). V lost 6 bases, J lost 2 bases, and 10 bases lay in between. The CDR3 sequence: CASRLRVNTGELFF. The CDR3 bases are TGTGCCAGCAGGCTCAGGGTCAACACCGGGGAGCTGTTTTTT.

This clone was observed a single time. The genes are TRBV4-3 and TRBJ1-2; D is unclear. This CDR3 comprises 15 residues. Germline CDR1 reads LGHNA; CDR2 reads YSLEER. V lost 1 base and J lost 8, with 17 bases in between. CDR3 protein: CASSQGPYSSGGYTF. In nucleotides, the CDR3 is TGCGCCAGCAGCCAAGGTCCATATTCTTCGGGAGGCTACACCTTC.

The V and J genes are TRBV9 and TRBJ1-1; D is unresolved. The CDR3 loop spans 16 amino acids. Germline assignment: CDR1 SGDLS and CDR2 YYNGEE. Trimming removed 0 bases from V and 2 bases from J, with 14 bases in between. The CDR3 DNA reads TGTGCCAGCAGCGTAGGGGGAGGACTAACCAACACTGAAGCTTTCTTT. Amino acids: CASSVGGGLTNTEAFF.